This entry lists 21 T cell receptor beta chains sequenced from one sample in a study of spatial heterogeneity in lung cancer. Time point in this sample: sample taken at primary tumor resection. Sequencing covered unsorted whole RNA taken from tumor, nontumor lung or frozen PBMC. TCRdb analysed the 5' RACE reads with MiXCR anew, one entry per CDR3 protein. The table has roughly 54,000 distinct CDR3 sequences, less than 9% seen once. The source was PBMCs, collected at surgery. All receptors derive from a female donor with early-stage non-small cell lung cancer.

J is TRBJ1-2 and V is TRBV5-6; 7 nucleotides match TRBD1. Germline V lookup: CDR1 SGHDT, CDR2 YYEEEE. The CDR3 totals 15 residues. The ends lost 2 bases at V and 6 bases at J; junction bases unmatched: 10. The CDR3 region is CASSFRRQGWNGYTF. CDR3 coding DNA: TGTGCCAGCAGCTTCAGACGACAGGGTTGGAATGGCTACACCTTC.

The chain carries TRBV12-3 or TRBV12-4 and TRBJ2-7; TRBD1 matches at 9 bases. V was clipped by 1 base and J by 7 bases; unmatched bases: 8. This CDR3 has 15 residues. This CDR3 is CASSLGLRQGVEQYF. The CDR3 bases are TGTGCCAGCAGTTTAGGGTTAAGACAGGGGGTGGAGCAGTACTTC.

A remark on this clonotype: A read error may explain this, as a much larger clone is one base away. The chain is built from TRBV2 and TRBJ2-3; D is ambiguous. The CDR3 runs to 12 residues. V shed 6 bases and J shed 7 bases, with 11 bases lying between them. The germline CDR1 and CDR2 sequences are SNHLY and FYNNEI. The CDR3 sequence: CASRAIWYTQYF. As DNA, the CDR3 is TGTGCCAGCAGGGCAATATGGTATACGCAGTATTTT.

In this sample, this clonotype turned up many times. The chain couples TRBV4-1 to TRBJ2-3; 7 bases fit TRBD1. The CDR3 totals 15 residues. The germline gives CDR1 MGHRA, CDR2 YSYEKL. The J segment lost 2 bases and the V segment lost 1 base, leaving 3 bases of the junction unmatched. The CDR3 spells CASSQGDRDTDTQYF. The DNA for the CDR3 is TGCGCCAGCAGCCAAGGGGACAGAGACACAGATACGCAGTATTTT.

V is TRBV27 and J is TRBJ2-5; D is ambiguous. V lost 6 bases and J lost 5, with 19 bases in between. The CDR3 totals 15 residues. Germline V lookup: CDR1 MNHEY, CDR2 SMNVEV (reference sequence). Here the CDR3 DNA reads TGTGCCAGCAGCCCCTTAGTAGCCGGCTGGGAGACCCAGTACTTC. Its protein is CASSPLVAGWETQYF.

This clonotype was counted many times. This rearrangement joins TRBV12-3 or TRBV12-4 to TRBJ2-7, with unresolved D. Trimming pared 5 bases from V and 1 base from J, leaving 12 bases between. The CDR3 covers 14 residues. The CDR3 nucleotides read TGTGCCAGCAGTCAACTGCGAGAGTCCTACGAGCAGTACTTC. It is translated as CASSQLRESYEQYF.

Ten or more counts support this clonotype. The rearrangement links TRBV11-3 to TRBJ2-7, with 9 bases identical to TRBD1. Germline V gene lookup returns CDR1 SGHNT and CDR2 YENEEA. The CDR3 totals 18 residues. V lost 0 bases to trimming and J lost 1 base; unmatched junction nucleotides: 10. In nucleotides, the CDR3 is TGTGCCAGCAGCTTAGACCCCCCACAGGGGGCAGTGTCCTACGAGCAGTACTTC. Translated: CASSLDPPQGAVSYEQYF.

Only a few counts were recorded for this clonotype. The chain joins TRBV6-6 to TRBJ1-1; 8 bases match TRBD1. The CDR3 length is 17 residues. Trimming removed 1 base from V and 3 bases from J; junction bases left unmatched: 10. The germline V gene has CDR1 MNHNY and CDR2 SVGAGI (reference sequence). CDR3: CASSYFTRQGWDTEAFF. The CDR3, as DNA: TGTGCCAGCAGTTACTTCACACGACAGGGGTGGGACACTGAAGCTTTCTTT.

This clonotype came up a few times. V and J are TRBV7-9 and TRBJ2-1; D might be TRBD1 or TRBD2, each matching 5 bases. V was pared by 8 bases and J by 3 bases, with 11 bases between. This CDR3 has 13 amino acids. Germline V gene data show CDR1 as SEHNR and CDR2 as FQNEAQ (reference sequence). CDR3 protein: CASGDGFYNEQFF. In DNA, the CDR3 is TGTGCCAGCGGGGACGGGTTCTACAATGAGCAGTTCTTC.

The chain links TRBV7-2 to TRBJ2-7, with unresolved D. V was pared by 1 base and J by 6 bases, with 13 bases between. CDR3 length equals 14 residues. CDR1 is SGHTA and CDR2 is FQGNSA in the germline V gene. CDR3 protein: CASSLDAVTSEQYF. In DNA form, the CDR3 reads TGTGCCAGCAGCTTAGACGCCGTGACATCCGAGCAGTACTTC.

This clonotype was seen more than once but under ten times. CDR3 in amino acids: CASSLLAGGRGIRELFF. The CDR3 DNA reads TGTGCCAGCAGCTTGCTAGCGGGGGGCCGAGGTATCAGGGAGCTGTTTTTT. This chain joins TRBV5-4 and TRBJ2-2; 11 positions agree with TRBD2. J gave up 9 bases and V 1 base, and 11 bases lay outside the gene matches. The germline V gene encodes CDR1 SGHNT and CDR2 YYREEE (reference sequence). The CDR3 has 17 residues.

This CDR3 is CASSPGGVSGANVLTF. In DNA form, the CDR3 reads TGTGCCAGCAGTCCAGGCGGGGTCTCTGGGGCCAACGTCCTGACTTTC. J is TRBJ2-6 and V is TRBV28; TRBD2 might be the D (6 bases). This CDR3 region has 16 residues. Trimming left V 5 bases short and J 0 bases short, with 11 bases between. From germline, CDR1 is MDHEN and CDR2 SYDVKM.

This clonotype was observed at least ten times. The genes are TRBV12-5 and TRBJ1-1; the match to TRBD1 covers 8 bases. Per the germline V gene, CDR1 is LGHNT and CDR2 is FRNRAP. V lost 1 base, J lost 5 bases, and 6 bases stayed unmatched. CDR3 length equals 15 residues. The CDR3 DNA reads TGTGCTAGTGGTTTGGCTACAGGGGGAGGAACTGAAGCTTTCTTT. This sequence encodes CASGLATGGGTEAFF.

The V and J genes are TRBV20-1 and TRBJ1-5; TRBD1 matches at 8 bases. The CDR3 covers 14 residues. V dropped 5 bases and J dropped 2; count of bases not matched to a gene: 5. In germline, CDR1 is DFQATT, CDR2 SNEGSKA (reference sequence). The CDR3 protein is CSAPGGGGNQPQHF. The DNA of the CDR3 is TGCAGTGCTCCAGGGGGCGGTGGCAATCAGCCCCAGCATTTT.

This clonotype was found many times. The V and J genes are TRBV12-3 or TRBV12-4 and TRBJ2-3, with D unclear. The CDR3 has 13 amino acids. Trimming took off 5 bases at V and 8 bases at J, with 14 bases between the two ends. CDR3 region: CASSPPRLGTQYF. The CDR3 DNA follows: TGTGCCAGCAGTCCCCCCAGGCTGGGTACGCAGTATTTT.

The gene calls are TRBV11-2 and TRBJ1-1; D is unresolved. The CDR3 sequence is 16 residues long. The V end lost 7 bases, the J end lost 0 bases, and 18 bases lay between the germline ends. CDR1 SGHAT and CDR2 FQNNGV come from the germline V gene. For the CDR3, the DNA is TGTGCCAGCACCTCTGGCCGGTTTGGGGTGAACACTGAAGCTTTCTTT. This translates into CASTSGRFGVNTEAFF.

CDR3 sequence: CAISPPSGDEQFF. As DNA, the CDR3 is TGTGCCATCAGTCCTCCTAGCGGCGATGAGCAGTTCTTC. The chain is built from TRBV10-3 and TRBJ2-1; TRBD2 matches 7 bases. The CDR3 length is 13 residues. Trimming took 5 bases from V and 8 from J; bases not matched to a gene: 6. Looked up from germline, CDR1 is ENHRY and CDR2 is SYGVKD.

The CDR3 nucleotides read TGTGCCAGCAGTTACGGGACTACCGGAGGTGAGCAGTTCTTC. It is translated as CASSYGTTGGEQFF. J is TRBJ2-1 and V is TRBV6-5, with 7 nucleotides matching TRBD2. The trim removed 2 bases at V and 9 bases at J, leaving 7 bases unmatched. The length of the CDR3 is 14 residues. From germline, CDR1 is MNHEY and CDR2 SVGAGI.

Ten or more counts support this clonotype. The chain links TRBV29-1 to TRBJ2-1; 8 nucleotides agree with TRBD1. The germline V gene has CDR1 SQVTM and CDR2 ANQGSEA. CDR3 size: 14 residues. V was pared by 7 bases and J by 6 bases, with 11 bases of the junction left unmatched. In DNA form, the CDR3 reads TGCAGCGGGAGAGGGACAGGAGTATTCAATGAGCAGTTCTTC. It codes for CSGRGTGVFNEQFF.

This clonotype was detected ten times or more. The rearrangement uses TRBV7-8 and TRBJ2-7; the match to TRBD1 covers 8 bases. The germline V gene encodes CDR1 SGHVS and CDR2 FQNEAQ. This CDR3 is built from 16 residues. V shed 8 bases, J shed 1 base, and the junction held 13 bases outside the gene matches. CDR3 residues: CASGNRGSYSSYEQYF. As DNA, the CDR3 is TGTGCCAGCGGAAACAGGGGGTCCTACTCATCCTACGAGCAGTACTTC.

This clonotype showed up many times. The V gene is TRBV4-3, the J gene TRBJ1-4, with 7 bases fitting TRBD1. Per the germline V gene, CDR1 is LGHNA and CDR2 is YSLEER. The trim removed 0 bases at V and 6 bases at J, leaving 10 bases unmatched. The CDR3 extends over 17 amino acids. CDR3 sequence (DNA): TGCGCCAGCAGCCAAGATCCCAAGACAGGGTACGATGAAAAACTGTTTTTT. Protein product: CASSQDPKTGYDEKLFF.